This T cell receptor beta chain was recovered during a study of T cells after yellow fever vaccination (dated by TCRdb to between 2019 and 2020). Turning to the overall study: The SMART-Seq v4 Ultra Low Input RNA kit was used to prepare libraries from fractions with low cell numbers. To track T-cell clones before and after primary and booster YFV17D yellow fever vaccination, bulk TCR alpha and beta repertoires were sequenced longitudinally. Two healthy male donors made up the cohort, one aged 18 to 29 years and the other aged 30 to 39 years. Blood was drawn at multiple timepoints before and after primary and secondary immunization, with bulk PBMC replicates and cell subsets isolated.

Paper-wide results and their limitations: FACS-sorted repertoires could contain abundant contaminating clonotypes from the bulk population, so computational filtering was required. A small share of clonotypes occurred in both CD4 and CD8 compartments, likely arising from convergent recombination. The study included only a couple of donors, which limits how far the findings can be generalized. After the booster, most clones that had expanded after primary vaccination were detected again (approximately 95% of CD4 and around 88% of CD8), suggesting broad maintenance of memory. The secondary T-cell response was found to be weaker but faster than the primary response, with a peak reached on day 5 rather than on day 15.

On this clonotype itself: The antigen it binds to is not known. Nothing much larger sits one base from this clone, and base qualities are not available.

The treatment or condition label of this sample denotes: live attenuated yellow fever vaccine strain. A standard Ficoll-Paque protocol was used to isolate PBMCs from peripheral blood. Dynabeads CD4 and CD8 positive selection kits were used to isolate the CD4 and CD8 T-cell fractions. TriZol was used to extract RNA from bulk PBMCs, CD4 and CD8 fractions, and dextramer-positive and dextramer-negative fractions. TCRdb shows the sequencer as Illumina NovaSeq 6000. Synthesis of TCR cDNA relied on 5'RACE template switching, a step that introduced a universal primer site along with unique molecular identifiers. cDNA synthesis was primed from both the TCR alpha and TCR beta constant segments. Library amplification used two PCR steps, and the second PCR step added sample barcodes and sequencing adapters. Sequencing of libraries was done on Illumina HiSeq 2500 (2x100 bp) or NovaSeq (2x150 bp). In the source study's methods: MIGEC was used to demultiplex reads and collapse the reads into UMI consensus sequences, and MiXCR was used for V(D)J alignment. Clonotypes responding to the vaccine were identified with edgeR on replicate PBMC samples, with the criteria of FDR below 0.01 and a log2 fold change above 5 up to day 15. Each bulk clonotype was labeled CD4 or CD8 based on which sequenced repertoire, CD4 or CD8, contained the clonotype at higher abundance. The public reads were reanalyzed by TCRdb: fastp trimming at Q25, MiXCR alignment, in-frame beta chains only. All rows with the same CDR3 protein become a single entry with the most common DNA and genes. The V and J calls reflect TCRdb's pipeline rather than the authors' work. A total of a few hundred thousand distinct CDR3 sequences appear in this sample, 12% of them only once. The ten largest clonotypes hold roughly 3% of the sample.

CDR1 MNHEY and CDR2 SMNVEV were looked up in the germline V gene (reference sequence). A distance of 11 bases separates the germline ends of V and J, which lose 6 bases and 5 bases respectively. The CDR3 sequence holds 13 residues, the cysteine and phenylalanine included. The sequence is cut down to CDR3 DNA, 39 bases in frame from base 1. This receptor chain uses TRBV27 and TRBJ1-5; there is no confident call for the D gene. The specimen comprised CD4+ T cells sorted from PBMCs, sampled 15 days after the yellow fever booster vaccination. This receptor was identified in a man aged 18 to 29 who received the YFV17D yellow fever vaccine. The DNA is TGTGCCAGCAGCCGGTTAATCGATCAGCCCCAGCATTTT. Its protein reads: CASSRLIDQPQHF.